The 24 T cell receptor beta chains presented below share a single source sample, sequenced in a study of T cell responses to AZD1222 COVID-19 vaccine. Using immunoSEQ multiplex PCR, the repertoire was profiled, and TCRdb retains in-frame clones only, with some absent. The repertoire holds approximately 73,000 clones, with roughly 82% as singletons. Sequences were derived from peripheral blood, sampled on day 0 of AZD1222 vaccination. The receptors originated from an adult in good health.

This chain connects TRBV7-6 to TRBJ2-5; possible D gene TRBD2, 6 bases. This CDR3 is built from 17 residues. V lost 3 bases to trimming and J lost 1 base, with 18 bases between them. Germline values: CDR1 SGHVS, CDR2 FNYEAQ. The CDR3 bases are TGTGCCAGCAGCTTTCGCTGGGCGGGAAGGGGCCAAGAGACCCAGTACTTC. It translates to CASSFRWAGRGQETQYF.

The genes are TRBV2 and TRBJ1-2; TRBD1 might be the D (5 bases). Between the trimmed V and J ends, which lost 1 base and 4 bases, there was a span of 10 bases. This CDR3 is built from 14 residues. Germline values: CDR1 SNHLY, CDR2 FYNNEI. The CDR3, as DNA: TGTGCCAGCAGTGAAGGGGGGGAGGGCTATGGCTACACCTTC. Protein sequence: CASSEGGEGYGYTF.

The CDR3 here is CASAGYSNQPQHF. The CDR3 nucleotides are TGTGCCTCCGCCGGGTATAGCAATCAGCCCCAGCATTTT. The chain joins TRBV30 to TRBJ1-5; D unclear. V shed 7 bases and J shed 0 bases, with 10 bases lying between them. The CDR3 contains 13 residues. Germline values: CDR1 GTSNPN, CDR2 SVGIG (reference sequence).

The J gene is TRBJ2-5, the V gene TRBV7-9, with 7 bases that match TRBD1. CDR3 size: 13 residues. Germline loops: CDR1 SEHNR, CDR2 FQNEAQ (reference sequence). The ends lost 4 bases at V and 1 base at J; junction bases unmatched: 0. The CDR3, as DNA: TGTGCCAGCAGCTGGACAGGCCAAGAGACCCAGTACTTC. Amino acid sequence: CASSWTGQETQYF.

The chain couples TRBV7-9 to TRBJ1-6; D is uncertain. CDR1 is SEHNR and CDR2 is FQNEAQ in the germline V gene (reference sequence). This CDR3 contains 13 residues. Trimming removed 2 bases from V and 7 bases from J, with 6 bases in between. DNA for the CDR3: TGTGCCAGCAGCTTACAGGCCAATTCACCCCTCCACTTT. Amino acid sequence: CASSLQANSPLHF. Combining the CDR3 with reference TRBV7-9 and TRBJ1-6 gives the whole variable domain DTGVSQNPRHKITKRGQNVTFRCDPISEHNRLYWYRQTLGQGPEFLTYFQNEAQLEKSRLLSDRFSAERPKGSFSTLEIQRTEQGDSAMYLCASSLQANSPLHFGNGTRLTVT.

The rearrangement joins TRBV7-2 to TRBJ2-1; tentatively, D is TRBD2 (6 bases). The V end lost 1 base, the J end lost 8 bases, and 12 bases lay between the germline ends. The CDR3 extends over 14 amino acids. The germline V gene encodes CDR1 SGHTA and CDR2 FQGNSA. The CDR3 DNA sequence: TGTGCCAGCAGCTTAGAGCGGGTGCGCGATGAGCAGTTCTTC. Residues: CASSLERVRDEQFF.

This rearrangement joins TRBV5-1 to TRBJ2-3; no firm D call. This CDR3 spans 13 amino acids. Trimming removed 5 bases from V and 4 bases from J, with 11 bases in between. Germline-derived CDR1 and CDR2 are SGHRS and YFSETQ. DNA for the CDR3: TGCGCCAGCAGTAGCCCTGGGGCAGATACGCAGTATTTT. Amino acids: CASSSPGADTQYF. Full variable domain (rest looked up from reference TRBV5-1 and TRBJ2-3): KAGVTQTPRYLIKTRGQQVTLSCSPISGHRSVSWYQQTPGQGLQFLFEYFSETQRNKGNFPGRFSGRQFSNSRSEMNVSTLELGDSALYLCASSSPGADTQYFGPGTRLTVL.

The rearrangement links TRBV6-1 to TRBJ1-6; 8 bases are shared with TRBD1. Germline CDR1 reads MNHNS; CDR2 reads SASEGT. Trimming took 1 base from V and 3 from J; bases not matched to a gene: 5. The length of the CDR3 is 17 residues. The CDR3 loop reads CASSEEAGGFYNSPLHF. The CDR3 DNA reads as TGTGCCAGCAGTGAAGAGGCAGGGGGCTTCTATAATTCACCCCTCCACTTT.

V gene TRBV6-5 combines with J gene TRBJ1-1; 8 nucleotides agree with TRBD1. The CDR3 length is 15 residues. Germline V gene data show CDR1 as MNHEY and CDR2 as SVGAGI. The trim removed 1 base at V and 1 base at J, leaving 2 bases unmatched. The CDR3 reads CASSYYQGANTEAFF. For the CDR3, the DNA is TGTGCCAGCAGTTACTACCAGGGGGCGAACACTGAAGCTTTCTTT.

The V gene is TRBV7-2, the J gene TRBJ2-2; the D is unclear. The CDR3 is 12 amino acids. Trimming pared 1 base from V and 6 bases from J, leaving 3 bases between. Germline V lookup: CDR1 SGHTA, CDR2 FQGNSA. CDR3 residues: CASSLDPGELFF. The CDR3 DNA is TGTGCCAGCAGCTTAGATCCCGGGGAGCTGTTTTTT. The whole variable domain, filled in from reference TRBV7-2 and TRBJ2-2, reads GAGVSQSPSNKVTEKGKDVELRCDPISGHTALYWYRQSLGQGLEFLIYFQGNSAPDKSGLPSDRFSAERTGGSVSTLTIQRTQQEDSAVYLCASSLDPGELFFGEGSRLTVL.

This clone has a handful of counts. The V and J genes are TRBV4-1 and TRBJ2-1, with TRBD1 identical over 11 bases. From germline, CDR1 is MGHRA and CDR2 YSYEKL. The CDR3 runs 16 residues. The V and J ends lost 2 bases and 2 bases, in that order; junction bases with no gene match: 2. CDR3 in amino acids: CASSQLGQGAYNEQFF. DNA for the CDR3: TGCGCCAGCAGCCAATTGGGACAGGGGGCCTACAATGAGCAGTTCTTC.

The chain joins TRBV6-5 to TRBJ1-2; 9 nucleotides align to TRBD1. V gave up 0 bases and J gave up 8 bases; unmatched junction bases: 7. Germline loops: CDR1 MNHEY, CDR2 SVGAGI. This CDR3 has 15 amino acids. The CDR3 spells CASSYSRTGGRGYTF. The CDR3 DNA is TGTGCCAGCAGTTACTCGAGAACAGGGGGCCGGGGCTACACCTTC.

The chain has TRBV2 and TRBJ1-6; perhaps TRBD1 as D (6 bases). Trimming shortened V by 8 bases and J by 8 bases, and 16 bases separated the two germline ends. CDR3 length equals 14 residues. Germline CDR1 and CDR2: SNHLY and FYNNEI. CDR3 residues: CASAGQSYDSPLHF. DNA for the CDR3: TGTGCCAGCGCCGGACAGAGTTATGATTCACCCCTCCACTTT. Filled out from reference TRBV2 and TRBJ1-6, the complete variable domain reads EPEVTQTPSHQVTQMGQEVILRCVPISNHLYFYWYRQILGQKVEFLVSFYNNEISEKSEIFDDQFSVERPDGSNFTLKIRSTKLEDSAMYFCASAGQSYDSPLHFGNGTRLTVT.

This chain joins TRBV2 and TRBJ1-4; D call uncertain. V was clipped by 10 bases and J by 3 bases, with 15 bases between them. Germline assignment: CDR1 SNHLY and CDR2 FYNNEI. The CDR3 runs 14 residues. CDR3 sequence (DNA): TGTGCCACCACTCAAACACAGCCTAATGAAAAACTGTTTTTT. As protein: CATTQTQPNEKLFF.

This chain uses TRBV11-2 with TRBJ2-2, with 13 bases matching TRBD2. The CDR3 contains 19 residues. Germline values: CDR1 SGHAT, CDR2 FQNNGV. V shed 4 bases and J 6 bases; nucleotides not matched to a gene: 14. The CDR3 spells CASSSHGPGLAGSAGELFF. DNA for the CDR3: TGTGCCAGCAGCTCCCATGGACCGGGACTAGCGGGATCGGCCGGGGAGCTGTTTTTT.

This chain uses TRBV6-2 or TRBV6-3 with TRBJ1-2; D is unresolved. The CDR3 has 12 amino acids. V was clipped by 2 bases and J by 4 bases, with 5 bases between them. Germline CDR1 and CDR2: MNHEY and SVGEGT. CDR3 nucleotide sequence: TGTGCCAGCAGTTACGGCCCCTATGGCTACACCTTC. This gives the protein CASSYGPYGYTF.

The chain combines TRBV7-2 with TRBJ2-7; tentatively, D is TRBD2 (6 bases). V dropped 4 bases and J dropped 1 base, with 14 bases sitting between them. The CDR3 is 15 residues long. The germline CDR1 and CDR2 sequences are SGHTA and FQGNSA. As DNA, the CDR3 is TGTGCCAGCAGCTCGACGTACCTAGCGTCCTACGAGCAGTACTTC. It yields the protein CASSSTYLASYEQYF.

This clone was observed a handful of times. This chain uses TRBV7-2 with TRBJ1-2, with D possibly being TRBD1 (5 bases). Germline values: CDR1 SGHTA, CDR2 FQGNSA. CDR3 length: 19 amino acids. The germline V and J ends were trimmed by 1 base and 6 bases, with 27 bases remaining between them. The CDR3 region has the DNA TGTGCCAGCAGCTTAGTCTCCTGGGGCTTTTCACTTGGAAGTGATGGCTACACCTTC. Protein product: CASSLVSWGFSLGSDGYTF. Full variable domain (remainder filled in from reference TRBV7-2 and TRBJ1-2): GAGVSQSPSNKVTEKGKDVELRCDPISGHTALYWYRQSLGQGLEFLIYFQGNSAPDKSGLPSDRFSAERTGGSVSTLTIQRTQQEDSAVYLCASSLVSWGFSLGSDGYTFGSGTRLTVV.

The V gene is TRBV11-2, the J gene TRBJ1-4; tentatively, D is TRBD1 (5 bases). The V gene's germline CDR1 is SGHAT and CDR2 FQNNGV. V lost 2 bases and J lost 2, with 9 bases in between. The CDR3 is 15 residues long. The CDR3 here is CASSLSQGTNEKLFF. DNA of the CDR3: TGTGCCAGCAGCTTATCCCAGGGCACTAATGAAAAACTGTTTTTT.

The rearrangement joins TRBV5-1 to TRBJ2-7; 10 bases align to TRBD1. Germline lookup yields CDR1 SGHRS and CDR2 YFSETQ. V shed 4 bases, J shed 5 bases, and the junction held 6 bases outside the gene matches. The CDR3 totals 14 residues. The CDR3 reads CASSLPGTGDEQYF. For the CDR3, the DNA is TGCGCCAGCAGCCTACCCGGGACAGGGGACGAGCAGTACTTC.

The rearrangement uses TRBV15 and TRBJ2-7, with 9 positions matching TRBD1. Per germline, CDR1 LNHNV and CDR2 YYDKDF (reference sequence). This CDR3 contains 14 residues. J was trimmed by 6 bases and V by 1 base; bases with no gene match: 4. CDR3 sequence: CATSRGQGGREQYF. The CDR3 DNA sequence: TGTGCCACCAGCAGAGGACAGGGGGGGCGCGAGCAGTACTTC.

This clone turned up a few times. The rearrangement joins TRBV30 to TRBJ1-5, with a possible D match to TRBD1 (5 bases). Germline lookup yields CDR1 GTSNPN and CDR2 SVGIG (reference sequence). This CDR3 is built from 15 residues. V gave up 0 bases and J gave up 5 bases, with 14 bases separating them. This CDR3 reads CAWSVGAGRHQPQHF. As DNA, the CDR3 is TGTGCCTGGAGTGTAGGGGCAGGGAGGCATCAGCCCCAGCATTTT. The full variable domain, completed using reference TRBV30 and TRBJ1-5, is SQTIHQWPATLVQPVGSPLSLECTVEGTSNPNLYWYRQAAGRGLQLLFYSVGIGQISSEVPQNLSASRPQDRQFILSSKKLLLSDSGFYLCAWSVGAGRHQPQHFGDGTRLSIL.

V and J are TRBV5-6 and TRBJ2-1; weak D call: TRBD2 (5 bases). CDR1 is SGHDT, CDR2 YYEEEE, per germline. V shed 3 bases and J shed 7 bases, with 11 bases lying between them. The CDR3 has 13 amino acids. The chain's CDR3 is CASSSDWENEQFF. The CDR3 DNA follows: TGTGCCAGCAGCTCTGACTGGGAGAATGAGCAGTTCTTC.

V gene TRBV25-1 combines with J gene TRBJ1-2; possibly TRBD1 for D (5 bases). Per germline, CDR1 MGHDK and CDR2 SYGVNS. This CDR3 spans 14 amino acids. V shed 2 bases and J shed 0 bases, with 7 bases lying between them. Here the CDR3 reads CASSERGPNYGYTF. In DNA, the CDR3 is TGTGCCAGCAGTGAAAGGGGACCTAACTATGGCTACACCTTC.